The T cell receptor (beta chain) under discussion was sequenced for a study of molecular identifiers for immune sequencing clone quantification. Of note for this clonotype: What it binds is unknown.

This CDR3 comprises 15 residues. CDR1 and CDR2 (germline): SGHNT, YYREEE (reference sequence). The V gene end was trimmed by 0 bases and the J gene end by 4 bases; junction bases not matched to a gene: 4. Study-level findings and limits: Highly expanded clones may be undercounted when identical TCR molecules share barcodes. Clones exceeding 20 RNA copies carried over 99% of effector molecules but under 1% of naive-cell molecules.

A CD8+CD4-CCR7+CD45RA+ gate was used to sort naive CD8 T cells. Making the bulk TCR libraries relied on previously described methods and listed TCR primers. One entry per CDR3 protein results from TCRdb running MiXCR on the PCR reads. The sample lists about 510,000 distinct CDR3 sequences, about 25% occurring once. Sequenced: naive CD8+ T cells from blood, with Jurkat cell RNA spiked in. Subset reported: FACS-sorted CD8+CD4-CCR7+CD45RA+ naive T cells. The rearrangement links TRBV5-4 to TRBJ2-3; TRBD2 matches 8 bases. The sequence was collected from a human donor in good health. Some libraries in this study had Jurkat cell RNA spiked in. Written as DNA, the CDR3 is TGTGCCAGCAGCTTGGCGCGGGGGGCCTCAGATACGCAGTATTTT. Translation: CASSLARGASDTQYF.